The sequence of this T cell receptor (beta chain) was determined in a study of T cells in Graves' hyperthyroidism and ophthalmopathy. For the study at large: The initial diagnosis was the point when peripheral blood was collected, ahead of any treatment.

This clonotype appeared many times. Uncontrolled infection, other autoimmune disease, pregnancy or lactation disqualified patients from enrolment. Source material for PBMCs was more than 7.5 ml fresh peripheral blood. This CDR3 comprises 14 residues. The germline CDR1 and CDR2 sequences are SGHRS and YFSETQ. Trimming stripped 3 bases from V and 3 bases from J, with 11 bases between. There were TCR beta CDR3 regions amplified from RNA transcripts. The TCR CDR3 first-round RT-PCR relied on the HTBI primer set. TCRdb re-called the multiplex PCR reads through MiXCR, storing one row per CDR3 protein. The sample has roughly 300,000 distinct CDR3 sequences; 20% to 25% are singletons.

Sequencing used blood. The chain is built from TRBV5-1 and TRBJ2-3; D is possibly TRBD1 or TRBD2 (6 bases each). This clonotype was obtained from a woman aged 45-60 years with Graves' hyperthyroidism. CDR3 in DNA: TGCGCCAGCAGCTCCGGGGGCGCAACAGATACGCAGTATTTT. This sequence encodes CASSSGGATDTQYF. The full variable domain, in which reference TRBV5-1 and TRBJ2-3 provide the parts outside the CDR3, is KAGVTQTPRYLIKTRGQQVTLSCSPISGHRSVSWYQQTPGQGLQFLFEYFSETQRNKGNFPGRFSGRQFSNSRSEMNVSTLELGDSALYLCASSSGGATDTQYFGPGTRLTVL.